These 11 T cell receptor beta chains were sequenced from one sample in a study of Graves' ophthalmopathy and Graves' hyperthyroidism. Amplified TCR beta CDR3 regions were obtained using RNA transcripts as template. The library came from an HTBI-primed first-round RT-PCR and a second-round multiplex PCR. TCRdb called the multiplex PCR reads again in MiXCR, with one record for every CDR3 protein. The sample holds about 39,000 distinct CDR3 sequences; about 50% are singletons and the top ten take about a quarter. Sequencing input: peripheral blood. Receptors were obtained from an adult woman with stable Graves' hyperthyroidism.

This clonotype came up many times. CDR3 protein: CASSQRLGPADTQYF. CDR3 nucleotide sequence: TGTGCCAGCAGCCAACGACTAGGTCCAGCAGATACGCAGTATTTT. The V call is TRBV12-3 or TRBV12-4, the J call TRBJ2-3, with a tentative D call TRBD2 (6 bases). This CDR3 spans 15 amino acids. V was cut by 6 bases and J by 4 bases, with 17 bases left in between.

This clonotype was detected many times. This clone may be a read error of a much larger clone one base away. This sequence joins TRBV4-1 and TRBJ2-7; TRBD2 is a possible D gene (5 bases). This CDR3 has 15 residues. V lost 1 base, J lost 2 bases, and 12 bases lay in between. Germline V gene data show CDR1 as MGHRA and CDR2 as YSYEKL. CDR3 DNA: TGCGCCAGCAGCCAAGGTGGAGGTCCTGCCTACGAGCAGTACTTC. Protein: CASSQGGGPAYEQYF.

The rearrangement uses TRBV6-2 or TRBV6-3 and TRBJ1-5; 9 bases align to TRBD1. The CDR3 is 11 residues long. Trimming took 2 bases from V and 15 from J; bases not matched to a gene: 2. Germline CDR1 reads MNHEY; CDR2 reads SVGEGT. CDR3 bases: TGTGCCAGCAGTTACGGACAGGGGAGGCATTTT. Its translation: CASSYGQGRHF.

In its sample, this clonotype was seen many times. This chain uses TRBV7-9 with TRBJ2-5, with 10 bases matching TRBD2. This CDR3 is built from 14 residues. Losses at the gene ends were 5 bases for V and 4 bases for J; bases not matched to a gene: 4. Germline values: CDR1 SEHNR, CDR2 FQNEAQ (reference sequence). The CDR3 region is CASSEVAGGETQYF. DNA of the CDR3: TGTGCCAGCAGCGAAGTAGCGGGAGGAGAGACCCAGTACTTC. Looking up the rest from reference TRBV7-9 and TRBJ2-5 gives the full variable domain: DTGVSQNPRHKITKRGQNVTFRCDPISEHNRLYWYRQTLGQGPEFLTYFQNEAQLEKSRLLSDRFSAERPKGSFSTLEIQRTEQGDSAMYLCASSEVAGGETQYFGPGTRLLVL.

This clonotype was counted between two and nine times. The chain employs TRBV5-1 and TRBJ2-1, with TRBD2 identical over 16 bases. With V trimmed by 3 bases and J by 10 bases, 10 bases remained unmatched. The CDR3 is made up of 17 amino acids. Per germline, CDR1 SGHRS and CDR2 YFSETQ. The CDR3 DNA reads TGCGCCAGCAGCTCGGGACTAGCGGGAGGGCCCTGGGAGGAGCAGTTCTTC. Its translation is CASSSGLAGGPWEEQFF. The full variable domain, with the rest looked up from reference TRBV5-1 and TRBJ2-1, is KAGVTQTPRYLIKTRGQQVTLSCSPISGHRSVSWYQQTPGQGLQFLFEYFSETQRNKGNFPGRFSGRQFSNSRSEMNVSTLELGDSALYLCASSSGLAGGPWEEQFFGPGTRLTVL.

The V gene is TRBV20-1, the J gene TRBJ2-5; 10 nucleotides agree with TRBD2. The ends lost 4 bases at V and 7 bases at J; junction bases unmatched: 6. Germline V gene lookup returns CDR1 DFQATT and CDR2 SNEGSKA (reference sequence). The CDR3 covers 13 residues. CDR3 in DNA: TGCAGTGCTACCGGGACTAGCGAAGGGACCCAGTACTTC. This gives the protein CSATGTSEGTQYF.

This clonotype occurred many times. This chain links TRBV10-3 with TRBJ2-7; the match to TRBD1 covers 7 bases. The germline V gene encodes CDR1 ENHRY and CDR2 SYGVKD. V lost 5 bases, J lost 5 bases, and 6 bases stayed unmatched. The CDR3 runs to 13 residues. The CDR3 DNA reads as TGTGCCATCAGTCCCAGCGACAGGGACGAGCAGTACTTC. It yields the protein CAISPSDRDEQYF.

The V call is TRBV15, the J call TRBJ1-1; a possible D gene is TRBD1 (5 bases). This CDR3 is 13 amino acids long. V lost 3 bases and J lost 2, with 7 bases in between. Germline assignment: CDR1 LNHNV and CDR2 YYDKDF (reference sequence). The DNA of the CDR3 is TGTGCCACCAGCAGCGACAGCAACACTGAAGCTTTCTTT. As protein: CATSSDSNTEAFF.

This clonotype was detected only a few times. CDR3 in amino acids: CASSLPGQGTSGGREQYF. The DNA for the CDR3 is TGCGCCAGCAGCTTGCCGGGACAAGGGACTAGCGGGGGACGCGAGCAGTACTTC. The chain uses TRBV5-1 and TRBJ2-7; 14 nucleotides align to TRBD2. The CDR3 extends over 18 amino acids. V was clipped by 1 base and J by 6 bases; unmatched bases: 12. Germline loops: CDR1 SGHRS, CDR2 YFSETQ. Full variable domain (rest looked up from reference TRBV5-1 and TRBJ2-7): KAGVTQTPRYLIKTRGQQVTLSCSPISGHRSVSWYQQTPGQGLQFLFEYFSETQRNKGNFPGRFSGRQFSNSRSEMNVSTLELGDSALYLCASSLPGQGTSGGREQYFGPGTRLTVT.

Ten or more counts support this clonotype. The CDR3 DNA is TGTGCCAGCGGATTCGACTACGAGCAGTACTTC. Translation gives CASGFDYEQYF. The chain employs TRBV11-2 and TRBJ2-7; no definite D call. The germline V and J ends were trimmed by 8 bases and 3 bases, with 8 bases remaining between them. CDR3 length: 11 residues. CDR1 is SGHAT and CDR2 is FQNNGV in the germline V gene.

V gene TRBV6-1 combines with J gene TRBJ1-1; 8 nucleotides align to TRBD1. Germline V gene sequence: CDR1 MNHNS, CDR2 SASEGT. CDR3 length: 12 amino acids. V shed 8 bases and J 4 bases; nucleotides not matched to a gene: 3. The CDR3 DNA sequence: TGTGCCAGCGGACAGGGCCTCACTGAAGCTTTCTTT. Encoded protein: CASGQGLTEAFF.